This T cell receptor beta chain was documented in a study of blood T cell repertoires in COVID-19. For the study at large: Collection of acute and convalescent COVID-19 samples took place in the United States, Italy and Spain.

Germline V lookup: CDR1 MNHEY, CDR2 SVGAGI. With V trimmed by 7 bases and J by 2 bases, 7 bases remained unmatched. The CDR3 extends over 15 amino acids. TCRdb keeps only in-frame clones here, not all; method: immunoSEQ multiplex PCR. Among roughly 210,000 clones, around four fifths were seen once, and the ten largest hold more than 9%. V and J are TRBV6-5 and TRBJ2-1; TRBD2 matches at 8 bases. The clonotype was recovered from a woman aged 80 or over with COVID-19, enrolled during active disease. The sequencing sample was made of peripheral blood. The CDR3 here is CASKSGGAPYNEQFF. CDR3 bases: TGTGCCAGCAAGTCGGGGGGGGCCCCCTACAATGAGCAGTTCTTC.